The clone carrying this TCR beta chain was counted between two and nine times. Antigen specificity is unknown. The sample is drawn from a study of response to subunit inactivated influenza vaccine. TCRdb recomputed calls from the RT-PCR reads with MiXCR, one row per CDR3 protein. The repertoire holds fewer than 800,000 distinct CDR3 sequences, with roughly 14% as singletons. Study results and caveats: A suggestion made by the authors is that each seasonal influenza vaccination recruits few new T cells.

The ends lost 3 bases at V and 1 base at J; junction bases unmatched: 13. The germline V gene has CDR1 KGHDR and CDR2 SFDVKD. This CDR3 has 18 residues. This TCR was sampled from a man aged 45 to 65 who received an inactivated influenza vaccine. This chain links TRBV24-1 with TRBJ2-5; 7 bases match TRBD1. The sample consisted of PBMCs from blood, taken 11 to 12 days after vaccination. The CDR3 sequence: CATSDVRGQADFQETQYF. The DNA for the CDR3 is TGTGCCACCAGTGATGTAAGGGGGCAGGCCGACTTCCAAGAGACCCAGTACTTC.